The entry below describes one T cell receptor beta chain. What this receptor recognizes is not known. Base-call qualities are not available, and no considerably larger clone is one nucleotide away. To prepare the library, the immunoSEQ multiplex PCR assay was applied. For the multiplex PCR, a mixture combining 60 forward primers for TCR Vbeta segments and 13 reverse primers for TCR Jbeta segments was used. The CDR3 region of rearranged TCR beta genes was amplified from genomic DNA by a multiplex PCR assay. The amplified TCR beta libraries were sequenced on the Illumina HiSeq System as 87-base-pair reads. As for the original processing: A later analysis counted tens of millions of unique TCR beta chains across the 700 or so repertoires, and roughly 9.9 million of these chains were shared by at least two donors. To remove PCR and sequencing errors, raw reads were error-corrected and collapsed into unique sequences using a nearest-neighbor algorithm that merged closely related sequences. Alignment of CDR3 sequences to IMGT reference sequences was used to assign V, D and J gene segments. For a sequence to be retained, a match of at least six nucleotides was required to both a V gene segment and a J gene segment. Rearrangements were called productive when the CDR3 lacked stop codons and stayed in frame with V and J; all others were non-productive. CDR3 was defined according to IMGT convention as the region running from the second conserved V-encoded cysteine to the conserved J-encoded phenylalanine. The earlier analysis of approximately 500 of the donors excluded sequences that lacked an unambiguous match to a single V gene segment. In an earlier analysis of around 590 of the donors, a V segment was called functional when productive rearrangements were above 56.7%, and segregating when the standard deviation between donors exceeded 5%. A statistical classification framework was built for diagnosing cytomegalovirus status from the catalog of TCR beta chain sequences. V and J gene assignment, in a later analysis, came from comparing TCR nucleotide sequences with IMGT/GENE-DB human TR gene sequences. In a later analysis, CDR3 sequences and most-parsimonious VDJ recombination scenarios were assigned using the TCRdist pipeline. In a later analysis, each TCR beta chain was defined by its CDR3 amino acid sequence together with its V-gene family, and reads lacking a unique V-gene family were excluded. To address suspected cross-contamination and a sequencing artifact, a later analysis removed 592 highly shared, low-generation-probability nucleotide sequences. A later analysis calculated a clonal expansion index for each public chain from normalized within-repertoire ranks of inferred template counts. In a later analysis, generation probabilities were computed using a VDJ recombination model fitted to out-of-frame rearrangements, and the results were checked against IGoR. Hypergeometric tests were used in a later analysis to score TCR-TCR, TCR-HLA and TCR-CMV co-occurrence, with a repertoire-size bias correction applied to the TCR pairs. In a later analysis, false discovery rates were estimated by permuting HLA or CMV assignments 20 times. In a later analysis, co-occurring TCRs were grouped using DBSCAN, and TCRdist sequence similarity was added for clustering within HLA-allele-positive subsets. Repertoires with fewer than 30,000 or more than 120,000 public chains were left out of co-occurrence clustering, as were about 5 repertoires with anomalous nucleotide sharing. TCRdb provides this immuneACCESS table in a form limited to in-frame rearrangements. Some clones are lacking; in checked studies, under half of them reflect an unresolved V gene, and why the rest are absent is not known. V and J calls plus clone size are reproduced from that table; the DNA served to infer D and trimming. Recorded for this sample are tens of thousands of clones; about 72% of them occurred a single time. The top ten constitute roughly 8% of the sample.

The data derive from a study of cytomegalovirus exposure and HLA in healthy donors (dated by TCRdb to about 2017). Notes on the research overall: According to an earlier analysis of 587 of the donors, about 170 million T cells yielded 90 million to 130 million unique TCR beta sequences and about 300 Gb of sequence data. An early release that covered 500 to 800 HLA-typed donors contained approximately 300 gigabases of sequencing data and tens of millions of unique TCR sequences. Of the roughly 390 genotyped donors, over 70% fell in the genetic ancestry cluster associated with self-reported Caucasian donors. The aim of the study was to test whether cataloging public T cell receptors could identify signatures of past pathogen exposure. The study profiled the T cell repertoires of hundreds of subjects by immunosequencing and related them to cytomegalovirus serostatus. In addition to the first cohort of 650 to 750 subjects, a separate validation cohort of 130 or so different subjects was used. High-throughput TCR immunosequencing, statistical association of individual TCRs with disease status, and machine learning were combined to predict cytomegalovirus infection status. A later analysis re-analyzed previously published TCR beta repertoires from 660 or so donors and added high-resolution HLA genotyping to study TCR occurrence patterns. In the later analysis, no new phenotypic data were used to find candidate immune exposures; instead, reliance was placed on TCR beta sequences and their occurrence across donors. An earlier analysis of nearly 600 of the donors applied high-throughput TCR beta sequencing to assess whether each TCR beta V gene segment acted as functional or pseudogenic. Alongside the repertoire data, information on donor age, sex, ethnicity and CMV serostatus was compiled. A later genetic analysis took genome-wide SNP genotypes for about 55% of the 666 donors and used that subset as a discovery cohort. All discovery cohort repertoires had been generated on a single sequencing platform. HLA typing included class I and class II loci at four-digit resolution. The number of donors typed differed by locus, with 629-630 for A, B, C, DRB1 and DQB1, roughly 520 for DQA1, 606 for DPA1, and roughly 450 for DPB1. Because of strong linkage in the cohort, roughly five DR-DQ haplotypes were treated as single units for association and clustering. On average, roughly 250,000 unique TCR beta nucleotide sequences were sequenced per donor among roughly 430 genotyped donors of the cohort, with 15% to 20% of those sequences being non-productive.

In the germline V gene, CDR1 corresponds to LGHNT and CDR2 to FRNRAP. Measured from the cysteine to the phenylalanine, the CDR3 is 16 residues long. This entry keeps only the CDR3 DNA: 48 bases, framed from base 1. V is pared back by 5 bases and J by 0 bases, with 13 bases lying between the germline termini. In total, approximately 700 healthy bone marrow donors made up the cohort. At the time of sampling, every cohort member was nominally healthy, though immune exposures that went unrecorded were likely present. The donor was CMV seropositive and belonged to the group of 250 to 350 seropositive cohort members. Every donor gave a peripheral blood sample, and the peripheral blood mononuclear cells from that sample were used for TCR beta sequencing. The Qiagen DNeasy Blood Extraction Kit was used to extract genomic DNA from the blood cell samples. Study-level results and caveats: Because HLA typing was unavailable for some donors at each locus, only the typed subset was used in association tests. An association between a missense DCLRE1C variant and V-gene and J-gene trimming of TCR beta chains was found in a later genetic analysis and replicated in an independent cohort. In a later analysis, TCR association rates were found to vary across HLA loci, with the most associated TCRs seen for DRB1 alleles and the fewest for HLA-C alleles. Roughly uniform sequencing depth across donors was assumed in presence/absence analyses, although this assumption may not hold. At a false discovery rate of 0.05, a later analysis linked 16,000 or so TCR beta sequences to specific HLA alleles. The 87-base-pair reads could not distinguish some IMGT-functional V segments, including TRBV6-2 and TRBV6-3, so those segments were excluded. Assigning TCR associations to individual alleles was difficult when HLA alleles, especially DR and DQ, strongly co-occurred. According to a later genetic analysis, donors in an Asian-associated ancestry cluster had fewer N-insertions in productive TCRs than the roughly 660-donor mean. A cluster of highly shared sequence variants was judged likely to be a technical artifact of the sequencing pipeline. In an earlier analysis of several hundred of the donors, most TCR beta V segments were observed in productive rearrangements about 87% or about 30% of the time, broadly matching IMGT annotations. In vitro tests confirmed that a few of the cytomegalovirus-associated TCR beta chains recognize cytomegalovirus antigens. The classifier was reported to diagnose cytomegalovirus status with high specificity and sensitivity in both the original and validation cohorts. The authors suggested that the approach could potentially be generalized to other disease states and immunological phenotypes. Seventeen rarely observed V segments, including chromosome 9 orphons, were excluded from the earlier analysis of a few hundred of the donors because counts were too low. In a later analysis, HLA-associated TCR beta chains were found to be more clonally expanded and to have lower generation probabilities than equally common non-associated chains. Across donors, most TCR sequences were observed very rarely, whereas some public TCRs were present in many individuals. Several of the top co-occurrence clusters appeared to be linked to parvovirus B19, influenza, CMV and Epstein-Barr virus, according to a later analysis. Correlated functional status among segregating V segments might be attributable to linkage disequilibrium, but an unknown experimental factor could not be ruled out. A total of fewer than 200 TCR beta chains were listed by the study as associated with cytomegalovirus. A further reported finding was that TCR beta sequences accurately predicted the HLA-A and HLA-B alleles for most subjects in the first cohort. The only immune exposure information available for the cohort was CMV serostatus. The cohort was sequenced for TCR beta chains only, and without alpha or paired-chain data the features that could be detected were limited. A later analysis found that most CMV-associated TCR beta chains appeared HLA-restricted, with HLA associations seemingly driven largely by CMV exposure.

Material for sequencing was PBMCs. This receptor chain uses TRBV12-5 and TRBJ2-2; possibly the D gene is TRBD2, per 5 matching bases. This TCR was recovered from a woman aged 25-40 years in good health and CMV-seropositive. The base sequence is TGTGCTAGTGGTCCCCGGGGTCCGGCGAACACCGGGGAGCTGTTTTTT. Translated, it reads CASGPRGPANTGELFF. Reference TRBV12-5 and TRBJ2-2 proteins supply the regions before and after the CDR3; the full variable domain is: DARVTQTPRHKVTEMGQEVTMRCQPILGHNTVFWYRQTMMQGLELLAYFRNRAPLDDSGMPKDRFSAEMPDATLATLKIQPSEPRDSAVYFCASGPRGPANTGELFFGEGSRLTVL.